The 22 T cell receptor beta chains below were found in one sample sequenced in a study of T cells in Graves' hyperthyroidism and ophthalmopathy. Amplified TCR beta CDR3 regions derived from RNA transcripts. First-round RT-PCR of the TCR CDR3 relied on the HTBI primer set. TCRdb processed the multiplex PCR reads anew with MiXCR; each CDR3 protein has one entry. The sample holds about 210,000 distinct CDR3 sequences, approximately 17% seen once. The sample taken for sequencing was blood. These receptors were collected from a man over 45 with Graves' hyperthyroidism.

This clonotype has a count of ten or more. CDR3 bases: TGTGCCAGCAGTAATCATAGAGCCTACGAGCAGTACTTC. Its translation: CASSNHRAYEQYF. The chain uses TRBV6-2 or TRBV6-3 and TRBJ2-7, with D unclear. The CDR3 has 13 amino acids. The germline V gene has CDR1 MNHEY and CDR2 SVGEGT. Trimming took off 5 bases at V and 2 bases at J, with 10 bases between the two ends.

The chain employs TRBV20-1 and TRBJ1-2; no clear D gene. There are 13 residues in the CDR3. Germline CDR1 DFQATT, CDR2 SNEGSKA (reference sequence). The V end lost 1 base, the J end lost 7 bases, and 13 bases lay between the germline ends. The CDR3 is CSARVTQVGGYTF. CDR3 bases: TGCAGTGCTAGAGTGACCCAAGTGGGTGGCTACACCTTC.

This clonotype was picked up many times. V gene TRBV6-1 combines with J gene TRBJ2-7; D may be TRBD1 or TRBD2 (5 bases each). V lost 4 bases, J lost 9 bases, and 16 bases lay in between. Germline V gene lookup returns CDR1 MNHNS and CDR2 SASEGT. The CDR3 sequence is 13 residues long. The CDR3 bases are TGTGCCAGCAGTGCCGAAGAGGGGAATTGGCAGTACTTC. Translation gives CASSAEEGNWQYF.

This clonotype occurred many times. The chain joins TRBV11-2 to TRBJ2-7, with a possible D match to TRBD2 (6 bases). Trimming took off 0 bases at V and 6 bases at J, with 9 bases between the two ends. In germline, CDR1 is SGHAT, CDR2 FQNNGV. CDR3 length: 13 residues. The CDR3 DNA reads TGTGCCAGCAGCTTAGAGGGGGGTTCCGAGCAGTACTTC. Amino acid sequence: CASSLEGGSEQYF. Filled out from reference TRBV11-2 and TRBJ2-7, the complete variable domain reads EAGVAQSPRYKIIEKRQSVAFWCNPISGHATLYWYQQILGQGPKLLIQFQNNGVVDDSQLPKDRFSAERLKGVDSTLKIQPAKLEDSAVYLCASSLEGGSEQYFGPGTRLTVT.

This clonotype was detected ten times or more. The J gene is TRBJ2-7, the V gene TRBV2, with TRBD2 identical over 12 bases. Germline assignment: CDR1 SNHLY and CDR2 FYNNEI. The V gene end was trimmed by 6 bases and the J gene end by 5 bases; junction bases not matched to a gene: 11. The CDR3 totals 16 residues. CDR3 amino acids: CASRKLTSGRSHEQYF. The CDR3 DNA follows: TGTGCCAGCAGAAAACTGACTAGCGGGAGATCGCACGAGCAGTACTTC.

This clonotype was found many times. The CDR3 reads CSASGPNTDTQYF. The CDR3 DNA sequence: TGCAGTGCTAGCGGCCCTAATACAGATACGCAGTATTTT. The J gene is TRBJ2-3, the V gene TRBV20-1; D gene uncertain. Germline CDR1 is DFQATT and CDR2 is SNEGSKA (reference sequence). V was trimmed by 3 bases and J by 3 bases, leaving 10 bases between them. CDR3 size: 13 residues.

This sequence joins TRBV20-1 and TRBJ2-1, with 11 bases aligning to TRBD2. V trimming: 4 bases; J trimming: 6 bases; junction bases outside the gene matches: 8. This CDR3 comprises 15 residues. Germline V gives CDR1 DFQATT, CDR2 SNEGSKA (reference sequence). The CDR3 bases are TGCAGTGCTATCCAACTAGCGGGAGCAGCCAATGAGCAGTTCTTC. Translation gives CSAIQLAGAANEQFF.

This chain links TRBV11-2 with TRBJ2-5; 7 bases agree with TRBD2. Germline CDR1 is SGHAT and CDR2 is FQNNGV. Trimming cost V 1 base and J 1 base; bases outside gene matches: 6. The CDR3 covers 16 residues. The CDR3 loop reads CASSLGGGGLQETQYF. Written as DNA, the CDR3 is TGTGCCAGCAGCTTAGGGGGGGGAGGCCTCCAAGAGACCCAGTACTTC.

This clonotype was observed many times. The chain uses TRBV28 and TRBJ2-5; 14 bases line up with TRBD2. From germline, CDR1 is MDHEN and CDR2 SYDVKM. This CDR3 is 17 amino acids long. J gave up 2 bases and V 6 bases, and 8 bases lay outside the gene matches. The CDR3 spells CASSQGTSGSGQETQYF. The CDR3 DNA is TGTGCCAGCAGCCAGGGGACTAGCGGGAGTGGGCAAGAGACCCAGTACTTC.

DNA for the CDR3: TGCGCCAGCAGCCAAGACGAGGCCAGCTACAATGAGCAGTTCTTC. It specifies CASSQDEASYNEQFF. V gene TRBV4-1 combines with J gene TRBJ2-1; D gene uncertain. Germline assignment: CDR1 MGHRA and CDR2 YSYEKL. This CDR3 is built from 15 residues. The V end was cut by 0 bases, the J end by 3 bases, with 9 bases between.

In this sample, this clonotype turned up many times. The rearrangement links TRBV28 to TRBJ1-5; D unresolved. The CDR3 is 15 residues long. The germline V and J ends were trimmed by 5 bases and 5 bases, with 16 bases remaining between them. Germline V gives CDR1 MDHEN, CDR2 SYDVKM. CDR3 amino acids: CASSVTKKGYQPQHF. CDR3 bases: TGTGCCAGCAGTGTGACAAAGAAAGGGTATCAGCCCCAGCATTTT. Full variable domain (remainder filled in from reference TRBV28 and TRBJ1-5): DVKVTQSSRYLVKRTGEKVFLECVQDMDHENMFWYRQDPGLGLRLIYFSYDVKMKEKGDIPEGYSVSREKKERFSLILESASTNQTSMYLCASSVTKKGYQPQHFGDGTRLSIL.

Of note for this clonotype: The conserved phenylalanine or tryptophan is not found at the CDR3 terminus, so this likely reflects a read error. V usage is TRBV2 and J usage is TRBJ1-5, with 8 bases matching TRBD1. The germline V gene encodes CDR1 SNHLY and CDR2 FYNNEI. CDR3 length equals 15 residues. V trimming: 1 base; J trimming: 7 bases; junction bases outside the gene matches: 6. The CDR3, as DNA: TGTGCCAGCAGTGAAGATTCAGGGGGCGACCAGCCCCAGCATCTT. The encoded protein is CASSEDSGGDQPQHL.

The genes are TRBV20-1 and TRBJ2-7; 8 bases map to TRBD2. Trimming took 3 bases from V and 2 from J; bases not matched to a gene: 9. The CDR3 totals 15 residues. Germline loops: CDR1 DFQATT, CDR2 SNEGSKA (reference sequence). CDR3 nucleotide sequence: TGCAGTGCTAGTGGGACTAGGGGATTAGCCTACGAGCAGTACTTC. As protein: CSASGTRGLAYEQYF.

There are many counts of this clonotype. The chain carries TRBV5-1 and TRBJ1-1; D is uncertain. V was pared by 0 bases and J by 2 bases, with 5 bases between. The germline gives CDR1 SGHRS, CDR2 YFSETQ. The CDR3 consists of 13 residues. The CDR3 sequence: CASSLDPNTEAFF. The CDR3 region has the DNA TGCGCCAGCAGCTTGGATCCCAACACTGAAGCTTTCTTT.

This clonotype was seen repeatedly, ten times or more. The rearrangement uses TRBV12-3 or TRBV12-4 and TRBJ2-3; 7 positions agree with TRBD1. This CDR3 is 13 amino acids long. V shed 5 bases, J shed 4 bases, and the junction held 3 bases outside the gene matches. The CDR3 nucleotides are TGTGCCAGCAGTAGACAGGGACCAGATACGCAGTATTTT. Amino acid sequence: CASSRQGPDTQYF.

V is TRBV11-2 and J is TRBJ2-3, with TRBD2 identical over 11 bases. The CDR3 length is 15 residues. CDR1 SGHAT and CDR2 FQNNGV come from the germline V gene. V gave up 8 bases and J gave up 4 bases; unmatched junction bases: 8. The CDR3 here is CASRIAGGRSDTQYF. Written as DNA, the CDR3 is TGTGCCAGCCGAATAGCGGGAGGGCGGTCAGATACGCAGTATTTT.

This clonotype was seen ten or more times. CDR3 sequence: CAWSIRETQYF. CDR3 DNA: TGTGCCTGGAGTATTAGAGAGACCCAGTACTTC. V gene TRBV30 combines with J gene TRBJ2-5; D gene unclear. Germline CDR1 is GTSNPN and CDR2 is SVGIG (reference sequence). V was pared by 2 bases and J by 4 bases, with 5 bases between. The CDR3 covers 11 residues.

This clonotype has at least ten counts. The V call is TRBV11-2, the J call TRBJ2-5; tentatively, D is TRBD1 or TRBD2 (6 bases each). The CDR3 loop spans 15 amino acids. V shed 5 bases and J shed 0 bases, with 13 bases lying between them. The germline gives CDR1 SGHAT, CDR2 FQNNGV. CDR3 protein: CASSQGGTHQETQYF. In DNA form, the CDR3 reads TGTGCCAGCAGCCAAGGGGGGACACACCAAGAGACCCAGTACTTC.

This clonotype was counted many times. The genes are TRBV11-3 and TRBJ2-1, with no clear D. Germline V lookup: CDR1 SGHNT, CDR2 YENEEA. The CDR3 has 14 residues. Trimming shortened V by 7 bases and J by 5 bases, and 15 bases separated the two germline ends. DNA for the CDR3: TGTGCCAGCACCCTAGGGCTAGAGGACAATGAGCAGTTCTTC. It codes for CASTLGLEDNEQFF.

The chain couples TRBV20-1 to TRBJ1-2, with D possibly TRBD1 on 6 matching bases. Germline values: CDR1 DFQATT, CDR2 SNEGSKA (reference sequence). V lost 6 bases and J lost 7, with 18 bases in between. CDR3 size: 13 residues. The CDR3 spells CSANRDGQAGYTF. Written as DNA, the CDR3 is TGCAGTGCAAACAGGGACGGGCAAGCTGGCTACACCTTC.

In its sample, this clonotype was seen many times. The V call is TRBV7-3, the J call TRBJ2-1, with 9 bases lining up with TRBD1. The CDR3 is made up of 15 amino acids. Germline CDR1 is SGHTA and CDR2 is FQGTGA. Trimming removed 5 bases from V and 7 bases from J; junction bases left unmatched: 9. CDR3 nucleotide sequence: TGTGCCAGCAGCCCCGGGACAGGGTCGGGGAATGAGCAGTTCTTC. Translation gives CASSPGTGSGNEQFF.

Many counts were recorded for this clonotype. The genes are TRBV11-2 and TRBJ1-1; no clear D. CDR3 length: 11 amino acids. Germline lookup yields CDR1 SGHAT and CDR2 FQNNGV. The V and J ends lost 4 bases and 1 base respectively, with 1 base between them. CDR3 nucleotide sequence: TGTGCCAGCAGCTCGAACACTGAAGCTTTCTTT. Protein: CASSSNTEAFF.